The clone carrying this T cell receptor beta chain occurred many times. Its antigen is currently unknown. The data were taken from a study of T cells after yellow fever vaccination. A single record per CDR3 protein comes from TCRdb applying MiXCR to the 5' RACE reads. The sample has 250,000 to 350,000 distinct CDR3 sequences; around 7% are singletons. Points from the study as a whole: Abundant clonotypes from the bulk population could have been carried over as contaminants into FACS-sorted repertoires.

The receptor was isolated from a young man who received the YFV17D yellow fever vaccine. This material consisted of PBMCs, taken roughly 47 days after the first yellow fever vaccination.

The CDR3 region is CASSASGGATDTQYF. In DNA, the CDR3 is TGTGCCAGCAGTGCGAGCGGGGGGGCCACAGATACGCAGTATTTT. The V call is TRBV6-4, the J call TRBJ2-3, with 10 bases fitting TRBD2. The germline V gene encodes CDR1 MRHNA and CDR2 SNTAGT. Trimming at V came to 4 bases and at J to 2 bases, leaving 3 bases not matched to a gene. The length of the CDR3 is 15 residues.